This T cell receptor (beta chain) was identified during a study of patients and donors after allogeneic stem cell transplantation. TCRdb reprocessed the RT-PCR reads with MiXCR, giving one entry per CDR3 protein. The profile shows approximately 220,000 distinct CDR3 sequences, roughly two fifths of them singletons. The CDR3 has 16 amino acids. Germline V lookup: CDR1 KGHDR, CDR2 SFDVKD. The V end lost 2 bases, the J end lost 0 bases, and 11 bases lay between the germline ends. This chain links TRBV24-1 with TRBJ2-3; no clear D gene. Input material: blood, either unsorted or a sorted T cell fraction (not recorded which). The receptor was isolated from a human donor who was either an allogeneic HSCT recipient or a stem cell or donor lymphocyte infusion donor (not recorded which). It is not recorded whose cells these are; they may come from a transplant donor. CDR3: CATSDSHLSSTDTQYF. The CDR3 DNA follows: TGTGCCACCAGTGATTCACACCTTTCGAGCACAGATACGCAGTATTTT.